The 22 T cell receptor beta chains in this list originate from one sample, sequenced in a study of blood T cell repertoires in COVID-19. TCRdb's table, derived via immunoSEQ multiplex PCR, lists solely in-frame clones and lacks some. Of roughly 90,000 clones listed, 85% are singletons. Sequencing was done on a sample of peripheral blood. These receptors came from an older man with acute or convalescent COVID-19.

The chain couples TRBV18 to TRBJ2-3, with TRBD2 matching over 10 bases. J lost 7 bases, V lost 2 bases, and 6 bases had no gene match. This CDR3 is 15 amino acids long. Germline V lookup: CDR1 KGHSH, CDR2 LQKENI. The DNA for the CDR3 is TGTGCCAGCTCACCAGGAGCGGGGGGGGGCCATACGCAGTATTTT. Protein: CASSPGAGGGHTQYF.

This chain connects TRBV6-5 to TRBJ2-7, with D hard to call. CDR1 is MNHEY and CDR2 is SVGAGI in the germline V gene. This CDR3 has 15 amino acids. Between the trimmed V and J ends, which lost 4 bases and 3 bases, there was a span of 16 bases. In DNA, the CDR3 is TGTGCCAGCAGTTTGTTCCGGAGCCAAAACTACGAGCAGTACTTC. Its protein product is CASSLFRSQNYEQYF.

V gene TRBV19 combines with J gene TRBJ2-5, with D hard to call. The V gene lost 7 bases and the J gene lost 0 bases, with 12 bases spanning the gap. The germline CDR1 and CDR2 sequences are LNHDA and SQIVND (reference sequence). The CDR3 is 14 amino acids. CDR3 amino acids: CASKEVSNQETQYF. The CDR3 DNA follows: TGTGCCAGTAAAGAGGTGTCGAACCAAGAGACCCAGTACTTC.

The count of this clone is one. J is TRBJ2-1 and V is TRBV5-1; D gene ambiguous. The CDR3 has 12 residues. Trimming shortened V by 2 bases and J by 7 bases, and 7 bases separated the two germline ends. The germline V gene has CDR1 SGHRS and CDR2 YFSETQ. Here the CDR3 reads CASSFSRNEQFF. The DNA for the CDR3 is TGCGCCAGCAGCTTTAGCCGGAATGAGCAGTTCTTC.

The J gene is TRBJ2-3, the V gene TRBV28; D remains ambiguous. Trimming took 6 bases from V and 8 from J, leaving 9 bases between them. Germline V lookup: CDR1 MDHEN, CDR2 SYDVKM. This CDR3 spans 11 amino acids. CDR3 loop: CASRGGATQYF. DNA of the CDR3: TGTGCCAGCAGAGGCGGAGCTACGCAGTATTTT.

V gene TRBV5-5 combines with J gene TRBJ2-7; the D gene is possibly TRBD1 (6 bases). The V and J ends lost 5 bases and 4 bases respectively, with 13 bases between them. The CDR3 runs 13 residues. Per germline, CDR1 SGHKS and CDR2 YYEKEE (reference sequence). The CDR3 DNA follows: TGTGCCAGCAGTCCCGGACAGAGGTACGAGCAGTACTTC. Encoded protein: CASSPGQRYEQYF.

This chain connects TRBV6-5 to TRBJ2-7; TRBD1 aligns across 9 bases. Germline CDR1 is MNHEY and CDR2 is SVGAGI. CDR3 length: 12 amino acids. The V and J ends lost 8 bases and 4 bases, in that order; junction bases with no gene match: 3. CDR3 sequence reads: CASGQGIYEQYF. The CDR3 DNA sequence: TGTGCCAGCGGACAGGGGATTTACGAGCAGTACTTC.

The rearrangement links TRBV11-2 to TRBJ1-2; 7 bases fit TRBD1. This CDR3 region has 13 residues. The germline CDR1 and CDR2 sequences are SGHAT and FQNNGV. V trimming: 5 bases; J trimming: 8 bases; junction bases outside the gene matches: 8. The CDR3 is CASSPDRVLGYTF. CDR3 nucleotides: TGTGCCAGCAGCCCCGACAGGGTACTGGGCTACACCTTC. Looking up the rest from reference TRBV11-2 and TRBJ1-2 gives the full variable domain: EAGVAQSPRYKIIEKRQSVAFWCNPISGHATLYWYQQILGQGPKLLIQFQNNGVVDDSQLPKDRFSAERLKGVDSTLKIQPAKLEDSAVYLCASSPDRVLGYTFGSGTRLTVV.

The rearrangement joins TRBV11-2 to TRBJ2-1; D might be TRBD2 (7 bases). This CDR3 has 15 residues. Germline lookup yields CDR1 SGHAT and CDR2 FQNNGV. The V gene lost 7 bases and the J gene lost 9 bases, with 22 bases spanning the gap. The CDR3 nucleotides read TGTGCCAGCACCCCATTACCGTACAGGGAGGGTGAGCAGTTCTTC. This encodes CASTPLPYREGEQFF.

This clone was observed once. The chain carries TRBV29-1 and TRBJ1-3; TRBD1 might be the D (6 bases). V lost 3 bases, J lost 0 bases, and 9 bases lay in between. Germline lookup yields CDR1 SQVTM and CDR2 ANQGSEA. The CDR3 covers 14 residues. The CDR3 sequence: CSVDARGSGNTIYF. As DNA, the CDR3 is TGCAGCGTTGATGCCAGGGGCTCTGGAAACACCATATATTTT.

This clone was detected only once. The chain has TRBV6-5 and TRBJ1-2; the match to TRBD1 covers 11 bases. This CDR3 is 14 amino acids long. Looked up from germline, CDR1 is MNHEY and CDR2 is SVGAGI. The V gene end was trimmed by 6 bases and the J gene end by 7 bases; junction bases not matched to a gene: 7. This CDR3 is CASRVGDRGIGYTF. The CDR3, as DNA: TGTGCCAGCAGGGTCGGGGACAGGGGGATTGGCTACACCTTC.

The chain carries TRBV20-1 and TRBJ1-1; no clear D. V lost 5 bases and J 2 bases, leaving 6 bases between the germline ends. The germline CDR1 and CDR2 sequences are DFQATT and SNEGSKA (reference sequence). This CDR3 has 11 residues. CDR3 loop: CSAGHNTEAFF. The CDR3 nucleotides read TGCAGTGCTGGGCATAACACTGAAGCTTTCTTT.

The chain couples TRBV2 to TRBJ2-2; D gene uncertain. Per the germline V gene, CDR1 is SNHLY and CDR2 is FYNNEI. The CDR3 is 14 residues long. Trimming shortened V by 4 bases and J by 0 bases, and 6 bases separated the two germline ends. This CDR3 reads CASSVGANTGELFF. In nucleotides, the CDR3 is TGTGCCAGCAGTGTGGGCGCGAACACCGGGGAGCTGTTTTTT.

This clone was found once. The J gene is TRBJ2-3, the V gene TRBV5-1; D call uncertain. Trimming removed 0 bases from V and 2 bases from J, with 7 bases in between. The CDR3 runs 14 residues. Germline V gene sequence: CDR1 SGHRS, CDR2 YFSETQ. CDR3 amino acids: CASSLDTPTDTQYF. The CDR3 coding sequence is TGCGCCAGCAGCTTGGACACCCCCACAGATACGCAGTATTTT.

V gene TRBV5-5 combines with J gene TRBJ1-2; maybe TRBD1 (5 bases). CDR1 and CDR2 from the germline V gene are SGHKS and YYEKEE (reference sequence). V was clipped by 1 base and J by 8 bases, with 12 bases between them. The CDR3 runs to 13 residues. Written as DNA, the CDR3 is TGTGCCAGCAGCTTGCGTCAGGGTGGGGGCTACACCTTC. It codes for CASSLRQGGGYTF.

This clone was seen a single time. V is TRBV6-2 or TRBV6-3 and J is TRBJ1-3; TRBD1 is a possible D gene (6 bases). Germline V gene sequence: CDR1 MNHEY, CDR2 SVGEGT. The CDR3 covers 13 residues. V was trimmed by 6 bases and J by 4 bases, leaving 10 bases between them. In DNA form, the CDR3 reads TGTGCCAGCAGCCGGGACAACGGAAACACCATATATTTT. It yields the protein CASSRDNGNTIYF.

The chain has TRBV27 and TRBJ2-7; D not certain. V lost 2 bases and J lost 6, with 11 bases in between. The CDR3 extends over 13 amino acids. Germline CDR1 and CDR2: MNHEY and SMNVEV (reference sequence). CDR3 bases: TGTGCCAGCAGTTTAGGTATACTGGTCGAGCAGTACTTC. It specifies CASSLGILVEQYF.

The CDR3 sequence: CASSPFRGNYGYTF. The CDR3 DNA follows: TGTGCCAGCAGTCCCTTCAGGGGTAACTATGGCTACACCTTC. The V call is TRBV6-5, the J call TRBJ1-2; maybe TRBD1 (6 bases). CDR1 is MNHEY, CDR2 SVGAGI, per germline. This CDR3 has 14 amino acids. V gave up 5 bases and J gave up 1 base, with 11 bases separating them.

The chain links TRBV28 to TRBJ1-2; 8 bases line up with TRBD1. This CDR3 comprises 16 residues. The germline V gene has CDR1 MDHEN and CDR2 SYDVKM. J lost 8 bases, V lost 4 bases, and 15 bases had no gene match. The CDR3 sequence is CASSSRSDRGAFGYTF. As DNA, the CDR3 is TGTGCCAGCAGTTCCCGATCCGACAGGGGTGCCTTCGGCTACACCTTC.

The chain is built from TRBV19 and TRBJ2-2; perhaps TRBD1 as D (6 bases). This CDR3 is built from 13 residues. Trimming removed 8 bases from V and 1 base from J, with 8 bases in between. Germline V lookup: CDR1 LNHDA, CDR2 SQIVND (reference sequence). CDR3 coding DNA: TGTGCCAGTCTCAGGGGGAACACCGGGGAGCTGTTTTTT. Translation gives CASLRGNTGELFF.

The gene calls are TRBV28 and TRBJ2-3; 9 positions match TRBD2. Germline V lookup: CDR1 MDHEN, CDR2 SYDVKM. The CDR3 length is 13 residues. The V segment lost 6 bases and the J segment 7 bases; nucleotides outside the gene matches: 5. CDR3 protein: CASRVAGDNTQYF. CDR3 nucleotide sequence: TGTGCCAGCAGGGTAGCGGGAGACAATACGCAGTATTTT.

The DNA for the CDR3 is TGTGCCAGCAGCCAAGATCCTCGACCGGGCACCGGGGAGCTGTTTTTT. As protein: CASSQDPRPGTGELFF. This chain uses TRBV4-2 with TRBJ2-2; no clear D gene. The CDR3 spans 16 residues. The germline V gene has CDR1 LGHNA and CDR2 YNFKEQ. The germline V and J ends were trimmed by 0 bases and 4 bases, with 12 bases remaining between them.